Described below is a single TCR beta chain sequence and its context. What it recognizes is unknown. The data are from a study of Ad26.COV2.S vaccination and SARS-CoV-2 variants. As for treatment: 15 to 20 received Ad26.COV2.S at low or high dose, single or two shots; several received placebo; per-sample allocation not given. After the first vaccine or placebo injection, samples were drawn on day 63. TCRdb's table, derived via immunoSEQ multiplex PCR, lists solely in-frame clones and lacks some. The sample gives around 500,000 clones, 89% of which show up once; over 1.5% is in the top ten. Study outcomes and limitations: Those who received the vaccine showed greater spike-specific TCR breadth than those given placebo.

This TCR came from a person between 18 and 65 years old who received the Ad26.COV2.S COVID-19 vaccine or a placebo. The source material was peripheral blood, sampled in a trial of Ad26.COV2.S vaccine versus placebo.

CDR3 bases: TGTGCCAGCTCGATAGGGAGCTCTGGAAACACCATATATTTT. It specifies CASSIGSSGNTIYF. This chain links TRBV18 with TRBJ1-3; D uncertain. The germline CDR1 and CDR2 sequences are KGHSH and LQKENI. This CDR3 spans 14 amino acids. Trimming pared 6 bases from V and 0 bases from J, leaving 9 bases between.